Presented here are 20 T cell receptor beta chains from one specimen sequenced in a study of T cells and copy number aberrations in small-cell lung cancer. Method: immunoSEQ multiplex PCR; TCRdb's copy keeps in-frame clones and lacks some. The sample shows roughly 6,800 clones, about four fifths of them seen only once. Sample: normal tissue next to the tumor. Receptors originate from a woman aged 45 to 65 with small cell lung cancer.

This clone was recorded a few times. This rearrangement joins TRBV4-2 to TRBJ1-3; 8 bases align to TRBD1. This CDR3 region has 15 residues. CDR1 is LGHNA, CDR2 YNFKEQ, per germline. The V segment lost 0 bases and the J segment 2 bases; nucleotides outside the gene matches: 0. Here the CDR3 reads CASSQEDRAGNTIYF. CDR3 DNA: TGTGCCAGCAGCCAAGAGGACAGGGCTGGAAACACCATATATTTT.

V usage is TRBV19 and J usage is TRBJ2-7; 10 nucleotides match TRBD2. This CDR3 has 18 residues. The ends lost 3 bases at V and 6 bases at J; junction bases unmatched: 17. Germline assignment: CDR1 LNHDA and CDR2 SQIVND (reference sequence). CDR3 sequence (DNA): TGTGCCAGTAGTATGGGTCCGGTCGGGGCTAGCGGGAGTCTCGAGCAGTACTTC. This sequence encodes CASSMGPVGASGSLEQYF.

The chain recombines TRBV7-2 with TRBJ2-1; 8 nucleotides line up with TRBD1. This CDR3 spans 15 amino acids. Germline CDR1 is SGHTA and CDR2 is FQGNSA. After removal of 5 bases from V and 8 bases from J, the junction contained 11 bases not matched to a gene. As DNA, the CDR3 is TGTGCCAGCAGCCAAAGCTGGCAGGGGGCTGATGAGCAGTTCTTC. Protein product: CASSQSWQGADEQFF.

The chain recombines TRBV6-1 with TRBJ1-4, with 8 bases fitting TRBD1. Trimming took 4 bases from V and 1 from J; bases not matched to a gene: 2. CDR1 and CDR2 (germline): MNHNS, SASEGT. The CDR3 covers 15 residues. CDR3: CASSVTGGTNEKLFF. In DNA form, the CDR3 reads TGTGCCAGCAGTGTCACAGGGGGAACTAATGAAAAACTGTTTTTT.

V is TRBV7-2 and J is TRBJ1-2; 7 bases line up with TRBD1. V lost 5 bases, J lost 0 bases, and 9 bases stayed unmatched. Germline V CDR1 and CDR2: SGHTA, FQGNSA. The CDR3 is 16 amino acids. In DNA form, the CDR3 reads TGTGCCAGCAGCCCCAGGGGGGGGACAGCTAACTATGGCTACACCTTC. It translates to CASSPRGGTANYGYTF.

The DNA of the CDR3 is TGTGCCACCGACATCCTTTACTTC. Translation: CATDILYF. This chain links TRBV9 with TRBJ2-7; D remains unclear. Deletions cut 9 bases from V and 13 bases from J, with 11 bases between. The CDR3 extends over 8 amino acids. Germline lookup yields CDR1 SGDLS and CDR2 YYNGEE.

The V call is TRBV29-1, the J call TRBJ2-3; possibly TRBD1 or TRBD2 for D (5 bases each). The V gene's germline CDR1 is SQVTM and CDR2 ANQGSEA. Trimming cost V 4 bases and J 2 bases, with 10 bases left between them. There are 13 residues in the CDR3. DNA of the CDR3: TGCAGCGTTGGGGGGATGTTCACAGATACGCAGTATTTT. As protein: CSVGGMFTDTQYF.

V usage is TRBV5-4 and J usage is TRBJ2-3; 7 bases line up with TRBD2. Germline V gene data show CDR1 as SGHNT and CDR2 as YYREEE (reference sequence). This CDR3 contains 12 residues. The junction had 0 bases not matched to a gene; V was cut back by 2 bases and J by 6 bases. As DNA, the CDR3 is TGTGCCAGCAGCTTCGGGGGGGATACGCAGTATTTT. Protein sequence: CASSFGGDTQYF.

The chain combines TRBV7-9 with TRBJ2-1; TRBD2 matches at 12 bases. Germline V gene lookup returns CDR1 SEHNR and CDR2 FQNEAQ (reference sequence). The CDR3 is made up of 15 amino acids. The V and J ends lost 3 bases and 10 bases, in that order; junction bases with no gene match: 7. The CDR3 reads CASSFLAGGPGEQFF. In DNA, the CDR3 is TGTGCCAGCAGCTTTCTAGCGGGAGGGCCGGGGGAGCAGTTCTTC.

J is TRBJ1-3 and V is TRBV4-3; no clear D. From germline, CDR1 is LGHNA and CDR2 YSLEER. The CDR3 runs to 17 residues. Trimming cost V 2 bases and J 0 bases, with 14 bases left between them. The DNA of the CDR3 is TGCGCCAGCAGCCAATCTCGTTCCTCCTACTCTGGAAACACCATATATTTT. Its protein product is CASSQSRSSYSGNTIYF.

This clone was detected only once. The chain has TRBV29-1 and TRBJ2-1; D remains ambiguous. The CDR3 runs to 12 residues. Germline V CDR1 and CDR2: SQVTM, ANQGSEA. The V end was cut by 1 base, the J end by 4 bases, with 5 bases between. The CDR3 reads CSVEGRYNEQFF. CDR3 DNA: TGCAGCGTTGAAGGCAGGTACAATGAGCAGTTCTTC.

This sequence joins TRBV6-6 and TRBJ1-5; 7 bases fit TRBD1. Germline CDR1 is MNHNY and CDR2 is SVGAGI (reference sequence). J gave up 7 bases and V 6 bases, and 6 bases lay outside the gene matches. The CDR3 runs 13 residues. CDR3: CASRYRGGQPQHF. The CDR3 nucleotides read TGTGCCAGCAGGTACAGGGGAGGGCAGCCCCAGCATTTT.

In its sample, this clone was seen a few times. V gene TRBV9 combines with J gene TRBJ1-3, with no clear D. Germline-derived CDR1 and CDR2 are SGDLS and YYNGEE. Trimming cost V 4 bases and J 0 bases, with 8 bases left between them. The CDR3 is 14 residues long. CDR3 protein: CASSSLGSGNTIYF. The CDR3 nucleotides read TGTGCCAGCAGCTCCCTCGGCTCTGGAAACACCATATATTTT.

The chain combines TRBV5-1 with TRBJ1-1, with 7 bases identical to TRBD1. Germline V lookup: CDR1 SGHRS, CDR2 YFSETQ. The CDR3 consists of 13 residues. Trimming took 7 bases from V and 0 from J; bases not matched to a gene: 3. The CDR3 here is CASAGQMNTEAFF. The DNA for the CDR3 is TGCGCCAGCGCGGGACAGATGAACACTGAAGCTTTCTTT.

The V and J genes are TRBV7-9 and TRBJ1-1; D is undetermined. The germline V gene encodes CDR1 SEHNR and CDR2 FQNEAQ (reference sequence). This CDR3 has 12 amino acids. Trimming stripped 6 bases from V and 13 bases from J, with 18 bases between. For the CDR3, the DNA is TGTGCCAGCAGTTCTAGTCTCCTCCAAGGTTTCTTT. Translated, it gives CASSSSLLQGFF.

The gene calls are TRBV6-6 and TRBJ1-2; TRBD1 is a possible D gene (6 bases). V dropped 4 bases and J dropped 6 bases, with 15 bases sitting between them. CDR3 length: 14 residues. Germline CDR1 reads MNHNY; CDR2 reads SVGAGI (reference sequence). CDR3 bases: TGTGCCAGCAGTTTGGTCCAGGGGACGCATGGCTACACCTTC. This codes for CASSLVQGTHGYTF.

The chain couples TRBV9 to TRBJ2-5; D gene unclear. With 0 bases removed from V and 2 bases from J, the gap between germline ends came to 8 bases. Germline V CDR1 and CDR2: SGDLS, YYNGEE. The CDR3 sequence is 14 residues long. The CDR3: CASSVGTHQETQYF. CDR3 nucleotides: TGTGCCAGCAGCGTAGGTACACATCAAGAGACCCAGTACTTC.

The chain is built from TRBV5-1 and TRBJ2-6, with 9 bases fitting TRBD1. Germline values: CDR1 SGHRS, CDR2 YFSETQ. This CDR3 comprises 17 residues. The trim removed 0 bases at V and 0 bases at J, leaving 1 base unmatched. CDR3 region: CASSLVTGGSGANVLTF. Here the CDR3 DNA reads TGCGCCAGCAGCTTGGTGACAGGGGGCTCTGGGGCCAACGTCCTGACTTTC.

This chain joins TRBV30 and TRBJ1-5; D is possibly TRBD1 (5 bases). V was trimmed by 4 bases and J by 3 bases, leaving 10 bases between them. The CDR3 covers 13 residues. The germline V gene has CDR1 GTSNPN and CDR2 SVGIG (reference sequence). The CDR3 reads CAWTQGYNQPQHF. The CDR3, as DNA: TGTGCCTGGACTCAGGGTTACAATCAGCCCCAGCATTTT.

The chain uses TRBV29-1 and TRBJ2-1, with 7 bases identical to TRBD2. The J segment lost 7 bases and the V segment lost 0 bases, leaving 9 bases of the junction unmatched. CDR1 is SQVTM, CDR2 ANQGSEA, per germline. The CDR3 loop spans 15 amino acids. DNA for the CDR3: TGCAGCGTTGAAGATCTAAGAGGGAGGGTAAATGAGCAGTTCTTC. Residues: CSVEDLRGRVNEQFF.